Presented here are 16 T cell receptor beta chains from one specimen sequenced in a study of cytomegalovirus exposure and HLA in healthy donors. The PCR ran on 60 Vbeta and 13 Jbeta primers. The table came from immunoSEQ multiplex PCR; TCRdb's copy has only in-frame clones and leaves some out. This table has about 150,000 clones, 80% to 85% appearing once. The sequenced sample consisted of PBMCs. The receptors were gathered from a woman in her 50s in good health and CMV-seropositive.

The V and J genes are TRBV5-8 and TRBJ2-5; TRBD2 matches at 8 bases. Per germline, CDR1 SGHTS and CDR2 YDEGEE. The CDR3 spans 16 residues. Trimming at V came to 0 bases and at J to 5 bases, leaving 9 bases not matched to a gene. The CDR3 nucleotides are TGTGCCAGCAGCTTGGGCAGCGGGAGTGGGGGGGAGACCCAGTACTTC. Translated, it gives CASSLGSGSGGETQYF.

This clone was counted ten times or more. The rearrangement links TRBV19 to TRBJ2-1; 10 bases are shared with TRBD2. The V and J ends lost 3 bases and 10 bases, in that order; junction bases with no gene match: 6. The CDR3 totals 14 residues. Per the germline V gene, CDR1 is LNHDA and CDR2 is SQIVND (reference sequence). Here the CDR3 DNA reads TGTGCCAGTAGTATCTTAGCGGGAGGATCGGAGCAGTTCTTC. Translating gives CASSILAGGSEQFF.

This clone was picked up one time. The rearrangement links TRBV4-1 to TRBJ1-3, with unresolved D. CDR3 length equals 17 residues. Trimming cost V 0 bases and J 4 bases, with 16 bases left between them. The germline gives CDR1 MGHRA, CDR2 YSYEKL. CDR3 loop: CASSQDLPTVSGNTIYF. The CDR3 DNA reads TGCGCCAGCAGCCAAGATCTCCCCACAGTAAGCGGAAACACCATATATTTT.

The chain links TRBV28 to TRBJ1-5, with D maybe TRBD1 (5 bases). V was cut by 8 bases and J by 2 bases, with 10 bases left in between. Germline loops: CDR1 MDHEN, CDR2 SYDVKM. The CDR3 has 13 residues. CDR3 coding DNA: TGTGCCAGCCTAACAGGAGGCAATCAGCCCCAGCATTTT. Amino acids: CASLTGGNQPQHF.

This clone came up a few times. The CDR3 loop reads CASSFIGDEKLFF. In DNA form, the CDR3 reads TGTGCCAGCAGCTTTATAGGAGATGAAAAACTGTTTTTT. This chain connects TRBV11-2 to TRBJ1-4; D is unclear. CDR1 and CDR2 from the germline V gene are SGHAT and FQNNGV. V lost 3 bases to trimming and J lost 6 bases, with 8 bases between them. The CDR3 contains 13 residues.

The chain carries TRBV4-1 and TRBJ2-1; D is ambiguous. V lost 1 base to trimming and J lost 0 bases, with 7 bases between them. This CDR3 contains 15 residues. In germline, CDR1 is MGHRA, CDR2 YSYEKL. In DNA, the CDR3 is TGCGCCAGCAGCCAAGTCCCAGACTCCTACAATGAGCAGTTCTTC. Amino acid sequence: CASSQVPDSYNEQFF.

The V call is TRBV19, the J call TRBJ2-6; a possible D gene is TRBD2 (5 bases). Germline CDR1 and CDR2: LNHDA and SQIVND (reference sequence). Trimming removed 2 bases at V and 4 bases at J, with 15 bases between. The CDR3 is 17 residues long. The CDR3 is CASSILASWRGANVLTF. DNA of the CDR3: TGTGCCAGTAGTATATTAGCGTCCTGGAGGGGGGCCAACGTCCTGACTTTC.

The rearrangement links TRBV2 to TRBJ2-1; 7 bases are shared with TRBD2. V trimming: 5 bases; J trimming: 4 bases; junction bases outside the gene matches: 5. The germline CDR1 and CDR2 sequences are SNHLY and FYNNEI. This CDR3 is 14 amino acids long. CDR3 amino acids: CASSQTSWYNEQFF. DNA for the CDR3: TGTGCCAGCAGTCAGACTAGCTGGTACAATGAGCAGTTCTTC.

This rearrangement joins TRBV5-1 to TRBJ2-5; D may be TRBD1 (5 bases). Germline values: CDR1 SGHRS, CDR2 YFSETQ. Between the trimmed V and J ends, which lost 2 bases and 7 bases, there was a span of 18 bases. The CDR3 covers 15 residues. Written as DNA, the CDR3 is TGCGCCAGCAGCTTTGAACCAGGGAACAAGGGGACCCAGTACTTC. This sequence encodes CASSFEPGNKGTQYF.

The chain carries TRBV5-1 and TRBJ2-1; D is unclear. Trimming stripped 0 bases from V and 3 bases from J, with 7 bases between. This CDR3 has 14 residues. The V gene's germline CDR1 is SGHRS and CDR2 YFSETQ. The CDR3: CASSLETIYNEQFF. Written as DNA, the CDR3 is TGCGCCAGCAGCTTGGAAACTATCTACAATGAGCAGTTCTTC.

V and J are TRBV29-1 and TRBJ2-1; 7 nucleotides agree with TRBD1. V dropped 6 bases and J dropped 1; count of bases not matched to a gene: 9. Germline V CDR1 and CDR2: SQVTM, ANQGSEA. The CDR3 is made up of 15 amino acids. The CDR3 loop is CSVTGPTGSYNEQFF. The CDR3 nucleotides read TGCAGCGTGACAGGGCCCACTGGTTCCTACAATGAGCAGTTCTTC.

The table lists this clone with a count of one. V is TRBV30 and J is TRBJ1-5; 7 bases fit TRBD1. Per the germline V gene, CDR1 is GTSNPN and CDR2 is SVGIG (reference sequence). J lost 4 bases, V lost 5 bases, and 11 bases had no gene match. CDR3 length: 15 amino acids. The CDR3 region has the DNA TGTGCCTGGCAACCCGGGACAGCTTCAAATCAGCCCCAGCATTTT. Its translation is CAWQPGTASNQPQHF.

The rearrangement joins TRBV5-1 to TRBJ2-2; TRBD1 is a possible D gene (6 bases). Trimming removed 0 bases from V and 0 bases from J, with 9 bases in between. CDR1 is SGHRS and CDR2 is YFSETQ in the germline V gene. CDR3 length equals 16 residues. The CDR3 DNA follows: TGCGCCAGCAGCTTGGTGGCAGGGGCGAACACCGGGGAGCTGTTTTTT. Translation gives CASSLVAGANTGELFF.

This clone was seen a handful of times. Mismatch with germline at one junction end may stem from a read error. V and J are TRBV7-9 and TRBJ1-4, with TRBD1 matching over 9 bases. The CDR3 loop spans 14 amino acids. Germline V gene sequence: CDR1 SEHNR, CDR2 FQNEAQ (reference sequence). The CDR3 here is CSSSLRTGDEKLFF. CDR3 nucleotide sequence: TGTTCCAGCAGCCTGCGGACAGGGGATGAAAAACTGTTTTTT.

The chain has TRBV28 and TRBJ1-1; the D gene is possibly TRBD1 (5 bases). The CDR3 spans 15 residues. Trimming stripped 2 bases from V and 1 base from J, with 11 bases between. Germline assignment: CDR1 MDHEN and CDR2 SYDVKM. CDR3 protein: CASSLPGRGNTEAFF. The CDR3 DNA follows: TGTGCCAGCAGTTTACCGGGGAGGGGGAACACTGAAGCTTTCTTT.

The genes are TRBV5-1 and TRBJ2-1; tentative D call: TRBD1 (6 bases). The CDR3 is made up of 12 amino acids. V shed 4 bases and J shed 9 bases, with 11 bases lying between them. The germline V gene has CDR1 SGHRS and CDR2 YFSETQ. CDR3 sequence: CASSPQQGEQFF. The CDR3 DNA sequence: TGCGCCAGCAGCCCCCAACAGGGTGAGCAGTTCTTC.